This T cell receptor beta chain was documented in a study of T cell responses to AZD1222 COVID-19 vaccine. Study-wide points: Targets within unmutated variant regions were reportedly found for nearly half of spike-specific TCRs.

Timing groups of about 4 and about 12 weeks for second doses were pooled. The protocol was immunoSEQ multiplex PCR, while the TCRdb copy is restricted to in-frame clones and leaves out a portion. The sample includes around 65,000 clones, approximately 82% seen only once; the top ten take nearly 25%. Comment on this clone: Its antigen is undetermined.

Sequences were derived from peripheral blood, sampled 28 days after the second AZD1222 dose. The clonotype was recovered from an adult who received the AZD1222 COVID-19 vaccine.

DNA for the CDR3: TGTGCCAGCAGCTATGACGGGACAGGGGTCACCTTC. As protein: CASSYDGTGVTF. The V call is TRBV5-4, the J call TRBJ1-2, with TRBD1 matching 10 bases. The V gene end was trimmed by 3 bases and the J gene end by 13 bases; junction bases not matched to a gene: 6. Germline loops: CDR1 SGHNT, CDR2 YYREEE (reference sequence). The CDR3 is 12 amino acids.